The 13 T cell receptor beta chains given below trace back to one sample, sequenced in a study of blood T cell repertoires in COVID-19. Some clones are missing from TCRdb's copy, which holds only in-frame ones; the method was immunoSEQ multiplex PCR. The sample has roughly 200,000 clones, roughly 88% seen once. Sequencing was done on a sample of peripheral blood. Every receptor here comes from a woman in her thirties or forties who had recovered from COVID-19.

This rearrangement joins TRBV27 to TRBJ2-5; the D gene is possibly TRBD1 (5 bases). The CDR3 sequence is 15 residues long. Germline V gene data show CDR1 as MNHEY and CDR2 as SMNVEV (reference sequence). V lost 2 bases to trimming and J lost 0 bases, with 10 bases between them. In DNA, the CDR3 is TGTGCCAGCAGTTTAACCCCAGGGTACCAAGAGACCCAGTACTTC. This encodes CASSLTPGYQETQYF.

As to this clone: Other DNA sequences in this specimen translate into the identical CDR3. The chain employs TRBV5-1 and TRBJ2-7; TRBD1 matches at 7 bases. V lost 4 bases, J lost 0 bases, and 7 bases stayed unmatched. The CDR3 has 15 residues. Germline V CDR1 and CDR2: SGHRS, YFSETQ. CDR3 DNA: TGCGCCAGCAGCCCCCGGACAGGTTCCTCCTACGAGCAGTACTTC. This codes for CASSPRTGSSYEQYF.

The rearrangement joins TRBV27 to TRBJ2-2; D is unclear. Trimming removed 3 bases at V and 8 bases at J, with 13 bases between. Germline CDR1 reads MNHEY; CDR2 reads SMNVEV (reference sequence). The CDR3 has 14 amino acids. CDR3 loop: CASSFTSAMGELFF. In DNA, the CDR3 is TGTGCCAGCAGTTTCACCTCCGCGATGGGGGAGCTGTTTTTT.

The chain combines TRBV2 with TRBJ2-5, with 8 bases matching TRBD2. This CDR3 spans 15 amino acids. The V and J ends lost 2 bases and 2 bases, in that order; junction bases with no gene match: 4. Germline V lookup: CDR1 SNHLY, CDR2 FYNNEI. CDR3 sequence (DNA): TGTGCCAGCAGTGAAACCGGGACTAGACAAGAGACCCAGTACTTC. Translated: CASSETGTRQETQYF.

This chain joins TRBV30 and TRBJ1-2; 8 bases are shared with TRBD1. With 2 bases clipped from V and 4 bases from J, the junction kept 9 bases outside the gene matches. The CDR3 consists of 15 residues. Germline loops: CDR1 GTSNPN, CDR2 SVGIG (reference sequence). CDR3 DNA sequence: TGTGCCTGGAGTCGGGCGACAGGGGCGATCTATGGCTACACCTTC. Encoded protein: CAWSRATGAIYGYTF. The full variable domain, rest sourced from reference TRBV30 and TRBJ1-2, is SQTIHQWPATLVQPVGSPLSLECTVEGTSNPNLYWYRQAAGRGLQLLFYSVGIGQISSEVPQNLSASRPQDRQFILSSKKLLLSDSGFYLCAWSRATGAIYGYTFGSGTRLTVV.

This clone was counted a few times. J is TRBJ2-1 and V is TRBV9; 11 bases agree with TRBD2. J was trimmed by 7 bases and V by 6 bases; bases with no gene match: 15. Per germline, CDR1 SGDLS and CDR2 YYNGEE. The CDR3 extends over 17 amino acids. The CDR3 loop is CASIKLLGTSGRNEQFF. CDR3 bases: TGTGCCAGCATAAAACTACTCGGGACTAGCGGAAGGAATGAGCAGTTCTTC.

The chain links TRBV12-3 or TRBV12-4 to TRBJ1-5; D unresolved. This CDR3 spans 13 amino acids. V lost 3 bases to trimming and J lost 4 bases, with 7 bases between them. Here the CDR3 DNA reads TGTGCCAGCAGTTTTACGGGTAATCAGCCCCAGCATTTT. It yields the protein CASSFTGNQPQHF.

Remarks on this clone: The junction departs from germline at one end; a sequencing error may be responsible. The J gene is TRBJ2-2, the V gene TRBV4-2; D perhaps matches TRBD2 (5 bases). The CDR3 is 15 amino acids. Germline V CDR1 and CDR2: LGHNA, YNFKEQ. The CDR3 sequence is CASTAPTGNSGELFF. The CDR3 nucleotides are TGTGCCAGCACAGCCCCGACGGGGAACTCCGGGGAGCTGTTTTTT.

The V call is TRBV7-9, the J call TRBJ2-7; D perhaps matches TRBD2 (7 bases). The V end lost 5 bases, the J end lost 5 bases, and 13 bases lay between the germline ends. Germline CDR1 and CDR2: SEHNR and FQNEAQ (reference sequence). There are 13 residues in the CDR3. CDR3 DNA sequence: TGTGCCAGCAGCCAGGGGACTACTCACGAGCAGTACTTC. This gives the protein CASSQGTTHEQYF.

The chain uses TRBV15 and TRBJ2-1, with 7 nucleotides matching TRBD1. The CDR3 has 13 amino acids. Germline CDR1 and CDR2: LNHNV and YYDKDF (reference sequence). The junction had 3 bases not matched to a gene; V was cut back by 3 bases and J by 7 bases. CDR3 nucleotide sequence: TGTGCCACCAGCAGTCGACAGGGTAATGAGCAGTTCTTC. Encoded protein: CATSSRQGNEQFF.

V gene TRBV6-1 combines with J gene TRBJ2-7; D is perhaps TRBD1 (6 bases). The V end lost 0 bases, the J end lost 0 bases, and 15 bases lay between the germline ends. The CDR3 is 17 amino acids. Germline CDR1 MNHNS, CDR2 SASEGT. DNA of the CDR3: TGTGCCAGCAGTGAAGCGCGGTTAACAGGGAGCTCCTACGAGCAGTACTTC. This encodes CASSEARLTGSSYEQYF.

This sequence joins TRBV7-3 and TRBJ2-5; D is uncertain. The ends were cut back, 0 bases at V and 5 bases at J, with 7 bases in the middle. CDR1 and CDR2 from the germline V gene are SGHTA and FQGTGA. CDR3 size: 13 residues. In nucleotides, the CDR3 is TGTGCCAGCAGCTTAACGTACGGGGAGACCCAGTACTTC. This sequence encodes CASSLTYGETQYF.

The V gene is TRBV7-2, the J gene TRBJ2-2, with TRBD2 as a possible D gene (6 bases). V shed 1 base and J shed 7 bases, with 13 bases lying between them. The CDR3 contains 15 residues. Germline CDR1 SGHTA, CDR2 FQGNSA. This chain's CDR3 is CASSLDWGESGELFF. CDR3 nucleotides: TGTGCCAGCAGCTTAGACTGGGGGGAGAGCGGGGAGCTGTTTTTT.